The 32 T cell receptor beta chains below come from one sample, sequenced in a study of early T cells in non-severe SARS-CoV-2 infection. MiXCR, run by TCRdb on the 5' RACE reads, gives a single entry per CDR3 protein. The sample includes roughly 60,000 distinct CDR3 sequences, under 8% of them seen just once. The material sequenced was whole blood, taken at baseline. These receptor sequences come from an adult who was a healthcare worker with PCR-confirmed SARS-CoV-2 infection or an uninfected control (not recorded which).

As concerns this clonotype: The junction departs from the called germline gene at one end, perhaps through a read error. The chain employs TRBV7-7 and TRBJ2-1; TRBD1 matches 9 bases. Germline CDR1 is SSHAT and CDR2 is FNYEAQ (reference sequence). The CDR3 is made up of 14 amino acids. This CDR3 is CASSSDRGGDEQFF. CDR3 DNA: TGTGCTAGCAGCTCGGACAGGGGTGGCGATGAGCAGTTCTTC.

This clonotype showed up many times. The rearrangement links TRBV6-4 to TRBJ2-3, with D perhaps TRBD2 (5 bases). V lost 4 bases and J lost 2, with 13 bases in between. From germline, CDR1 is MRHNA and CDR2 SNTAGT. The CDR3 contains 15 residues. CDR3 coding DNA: TGTGCCAGCAGTGTCGGACTGGAGGCCACAGATACGCAGTATTTT. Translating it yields CASSVGLEATDTQYF.

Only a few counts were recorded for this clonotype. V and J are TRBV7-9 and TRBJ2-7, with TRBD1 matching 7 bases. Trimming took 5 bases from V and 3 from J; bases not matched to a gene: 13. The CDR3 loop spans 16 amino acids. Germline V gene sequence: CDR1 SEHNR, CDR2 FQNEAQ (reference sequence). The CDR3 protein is CASSPTGAGRVYEQYF. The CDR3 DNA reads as TGTGCCAGCAGCCCAACAGGGGCCGGGCGCGTCTACGAGCAGTACTTC.

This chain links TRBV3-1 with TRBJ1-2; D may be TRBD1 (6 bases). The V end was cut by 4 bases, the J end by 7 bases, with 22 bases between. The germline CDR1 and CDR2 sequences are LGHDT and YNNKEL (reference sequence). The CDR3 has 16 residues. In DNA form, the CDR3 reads TGTGCCAGCAGCCTCCAAGCCTCACAGGGTTGGGTTGGCTACACCTTC. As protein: CASSLQASQGWVGYTF.

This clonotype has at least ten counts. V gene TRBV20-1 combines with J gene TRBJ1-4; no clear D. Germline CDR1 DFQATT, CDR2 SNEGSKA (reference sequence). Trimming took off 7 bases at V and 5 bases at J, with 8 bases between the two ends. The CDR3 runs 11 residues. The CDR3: CSVRENEKLFF. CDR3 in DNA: TGCAGTGTGCGGGAAAATGAAAAACTGTTTTTT.

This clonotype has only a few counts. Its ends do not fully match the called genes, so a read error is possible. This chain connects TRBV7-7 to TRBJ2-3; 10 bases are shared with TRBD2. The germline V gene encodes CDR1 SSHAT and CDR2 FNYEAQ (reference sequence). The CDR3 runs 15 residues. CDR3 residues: CASSLAGGHSDTQYF. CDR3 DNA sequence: TGTGCTAGCAGCTTAGCGGGGGGACACTCCGATACGCAGTATTTT.

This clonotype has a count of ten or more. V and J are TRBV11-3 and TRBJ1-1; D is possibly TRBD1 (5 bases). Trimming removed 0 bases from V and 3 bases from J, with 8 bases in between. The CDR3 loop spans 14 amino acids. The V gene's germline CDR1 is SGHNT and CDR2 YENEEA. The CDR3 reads CASSLDRGDTEAFF. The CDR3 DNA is TGTGCCAGCAGCTTAGATAGGGGCGACACTGAAGCTTTCTTT.

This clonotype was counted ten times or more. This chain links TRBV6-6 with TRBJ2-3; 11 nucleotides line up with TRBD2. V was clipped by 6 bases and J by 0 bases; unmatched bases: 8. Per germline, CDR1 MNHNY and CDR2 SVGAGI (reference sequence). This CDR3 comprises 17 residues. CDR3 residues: CASRIRTSGWSTDTQYF. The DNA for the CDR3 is TGTGCCAGCAGAATCCGGACTAGCGGGTGGAGCACAGATACGCAGTATTTT.

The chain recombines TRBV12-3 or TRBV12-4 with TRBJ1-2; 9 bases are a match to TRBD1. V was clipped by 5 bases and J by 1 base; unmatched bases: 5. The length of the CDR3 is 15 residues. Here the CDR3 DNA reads TGTGCCAGCAGTCTGGGGGGACAGGGTAACTATGGCTACACCTTC. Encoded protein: CASSLGGQGNYGYTF.

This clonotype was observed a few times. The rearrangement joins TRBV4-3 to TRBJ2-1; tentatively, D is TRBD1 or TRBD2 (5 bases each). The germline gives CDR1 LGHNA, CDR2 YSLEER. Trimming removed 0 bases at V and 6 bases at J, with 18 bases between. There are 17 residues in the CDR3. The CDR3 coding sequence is TGCGCCAGCAGCCAAGAACTGGGACGCTACTCTTTCAATGAGCAGTTCTTC. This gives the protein CASSQELGRYSFNEQFF.

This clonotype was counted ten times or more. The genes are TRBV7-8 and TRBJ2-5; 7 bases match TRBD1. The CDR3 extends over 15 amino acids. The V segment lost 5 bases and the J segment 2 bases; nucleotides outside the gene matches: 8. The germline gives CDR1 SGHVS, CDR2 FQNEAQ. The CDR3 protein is CASSLQQGRQETQYF. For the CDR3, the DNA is TGTGCCAGCAGCCTACAACAGGGGCGGCAAGAGACCCAGTACTTC.

CDR3 region: CASSFYVGGSETQYF. The CDR3 nucleotides are TGTGCCAGCAGCTTCTACGTCGGGGGGTCAGAGACCCAGTACTTC. The chain is built from TRBV7-2 and TRBJ2-5, with 7 bases identical to TRBD2. J lost 4 bases, V lost 3 bases, and 8 bases had no gene match. The CDR3 sequence is 15 residues long. Per the germline V gene, CDR1 is SGHTA and CDR2 is FQGNSA.

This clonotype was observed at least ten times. The CDR3: CASSFFEADGQSQDEGRDGELFF. DNA for the CDR3: TGTGCCAGCAGCTTCTTCGAAGCGGACGGACAATCGCAGGACGAGGGACGGGACGGGGAGCTGTTTTTT. The chain recombines TRBV7-6 with TRBJ2-2; perhaps D is TRBD1 or TRBD2 (5 bases each). The V end was cut by 3 bases, the J end by 7 bases, with 39 bases between. The germline gives CDR1 SGHVS, CDR2 FNYEAQ. The CDR3 contains 23 residues. Looking up the rest from reference TRBV7-6 and TRBJ2-2 gives the full variable domain: GAGVSQSPRYKVTKRGQDVALRCDPISGHVSLYWYRQALGQGPEFLTYFNYEAQQDKSGLPNDRFSAERPEGSISTLTIQRTEQRDSAMYRCASSFFEADGQSQDEGRDGELFFGEGSRLTVL.

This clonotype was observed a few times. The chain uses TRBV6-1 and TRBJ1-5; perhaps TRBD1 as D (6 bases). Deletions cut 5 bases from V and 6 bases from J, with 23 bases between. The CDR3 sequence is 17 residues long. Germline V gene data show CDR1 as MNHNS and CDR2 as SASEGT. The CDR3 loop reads CASSSRSGQRSIQPQHF. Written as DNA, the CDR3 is TGTGCCAGCAGTAGCCGCTCGGGACAAAGGAGTATTCAGCCCCAGCATTTT.

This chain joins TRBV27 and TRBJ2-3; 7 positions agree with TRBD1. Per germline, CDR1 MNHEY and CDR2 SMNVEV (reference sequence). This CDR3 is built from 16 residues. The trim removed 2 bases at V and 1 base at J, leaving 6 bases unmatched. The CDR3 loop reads CASSLGPGGRTDTQYF. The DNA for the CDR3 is TGTGCCAGCAGTTTAGGGCCAGGGGGACGCACAGATACGCAGTATTTT.

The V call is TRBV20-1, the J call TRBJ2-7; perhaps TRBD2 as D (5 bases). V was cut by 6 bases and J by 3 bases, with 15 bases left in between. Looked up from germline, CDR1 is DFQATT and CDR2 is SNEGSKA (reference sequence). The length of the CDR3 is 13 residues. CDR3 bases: TGCAGTGCCCCCCTCGGAGGCCTCTACGAGCAGTACTTC. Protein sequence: CSAPLGGLYEQYF.

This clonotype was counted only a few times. CDR3: CASSGGAKTDTQYF. CDR3 nucleotides: TGTGCCAGCAGCGGGGGGGCAAAGACAGATACGCAGTATTTT. J is TRBJ2-3 and V is TRBV12-3 or TRBV12-4; 8 nucleotides line up with TRBD2. This CDR3 comprises 14 residues. The junction had 5 bases not matched to a gene; V was cut back by 6 bases and J by 3 bases.

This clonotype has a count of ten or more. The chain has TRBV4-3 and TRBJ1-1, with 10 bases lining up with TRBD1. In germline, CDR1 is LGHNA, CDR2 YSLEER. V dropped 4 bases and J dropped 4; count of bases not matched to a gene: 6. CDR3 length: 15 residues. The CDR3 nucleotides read TGCGCCAGCAGCCCGCGGGACAGGGGATTCACTGAAGCTTTCTTT. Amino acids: CASSPRDRGFTEAFF.

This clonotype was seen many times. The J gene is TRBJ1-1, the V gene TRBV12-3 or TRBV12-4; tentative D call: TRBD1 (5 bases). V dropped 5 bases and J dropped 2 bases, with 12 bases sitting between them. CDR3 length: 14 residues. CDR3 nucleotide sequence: TGTGCCAGCAGTCCCGGGGGGAAAAACACTGAAGCTTTCTTT. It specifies CASSPGGKNTEAFF.

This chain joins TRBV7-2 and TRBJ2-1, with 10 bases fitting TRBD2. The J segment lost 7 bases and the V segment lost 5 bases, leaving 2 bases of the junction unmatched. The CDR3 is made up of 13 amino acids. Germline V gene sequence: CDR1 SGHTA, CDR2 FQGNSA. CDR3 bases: TGTGCCAGCAGCGTACTAGCGGGGAATGAGCAGTTCTTC. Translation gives CASSVLAGNEQFF.

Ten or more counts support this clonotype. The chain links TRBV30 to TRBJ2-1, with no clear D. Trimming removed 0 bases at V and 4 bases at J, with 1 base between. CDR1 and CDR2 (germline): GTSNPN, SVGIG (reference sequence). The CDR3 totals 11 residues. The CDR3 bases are TGTGCCTGGAGTGTATACAATGAGCAGTTCTTC. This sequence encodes CAWSVYNEQFF.

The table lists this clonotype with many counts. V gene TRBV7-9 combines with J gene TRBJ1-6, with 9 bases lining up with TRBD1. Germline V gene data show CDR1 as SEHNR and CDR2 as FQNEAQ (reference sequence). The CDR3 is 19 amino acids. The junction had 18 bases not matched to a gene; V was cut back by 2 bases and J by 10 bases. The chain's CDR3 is CASSLKDKTGTGFRSPLHF. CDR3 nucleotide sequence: TGTGCCAGCAGCTTAAAGGACAAGACCGGGACAGGGTTTCGGTCACCCCTCCACTTT.

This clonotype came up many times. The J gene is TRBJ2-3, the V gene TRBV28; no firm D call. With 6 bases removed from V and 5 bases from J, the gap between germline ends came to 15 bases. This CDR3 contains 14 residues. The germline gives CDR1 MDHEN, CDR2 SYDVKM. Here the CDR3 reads CASRSATTQDTQYF. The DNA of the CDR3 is TGTGCCAGCAGGAGCGCCACGACCCAAGATACGCAGTATTTT.

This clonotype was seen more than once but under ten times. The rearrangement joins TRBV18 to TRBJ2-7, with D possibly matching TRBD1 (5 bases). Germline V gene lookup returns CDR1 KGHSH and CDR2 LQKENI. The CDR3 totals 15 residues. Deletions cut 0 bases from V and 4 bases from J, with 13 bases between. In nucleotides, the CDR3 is TGTGCCAGCTCACCACCGATGGGGCACCCGTACGAGCAGTACTTC. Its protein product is CASSPPMGHPYEQYF. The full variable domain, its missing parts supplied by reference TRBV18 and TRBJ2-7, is NAGVMQNPRHLVRRRGQEARLRCSPMKGHSHVYWYRQLPEEGLKFMVYLQKENIIDESGMPKERFSAEFPKEGPSILRIQQVVRGDSAAYFCASSPPMGHPYEQYFGPGTRLTVT.

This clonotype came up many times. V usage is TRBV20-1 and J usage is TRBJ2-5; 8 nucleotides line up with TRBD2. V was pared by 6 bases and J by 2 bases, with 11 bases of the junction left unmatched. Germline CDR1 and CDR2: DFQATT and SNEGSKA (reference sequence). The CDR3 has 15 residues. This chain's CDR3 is CSARGAGGSQETQYF. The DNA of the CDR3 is TGCAGTGCCCGCGGGGCGGGGGGTTCACAAGAGACCCAGTACTTC.

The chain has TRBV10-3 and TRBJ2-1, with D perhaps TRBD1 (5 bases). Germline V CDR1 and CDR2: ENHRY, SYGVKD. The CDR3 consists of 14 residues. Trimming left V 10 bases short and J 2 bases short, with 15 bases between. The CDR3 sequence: CATMQGIAYNEQFF. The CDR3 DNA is TGTGCCACGATGCAGGGTATCGCCTACAATGAGCAGTTCTTC.

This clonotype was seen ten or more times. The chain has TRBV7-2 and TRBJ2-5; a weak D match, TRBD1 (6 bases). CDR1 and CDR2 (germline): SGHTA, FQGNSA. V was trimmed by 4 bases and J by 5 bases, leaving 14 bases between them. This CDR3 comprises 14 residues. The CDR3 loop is CASSSPRGRETQYF. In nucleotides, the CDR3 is TGTGCCAGCAGCTCTCCCAGGGGCAGGGAGACCCAGTACTTC.

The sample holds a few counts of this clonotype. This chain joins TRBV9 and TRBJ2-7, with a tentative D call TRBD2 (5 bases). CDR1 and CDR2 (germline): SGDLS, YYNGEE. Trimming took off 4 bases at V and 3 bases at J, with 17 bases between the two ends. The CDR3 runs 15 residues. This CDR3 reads CASSTGELAVYEQYF. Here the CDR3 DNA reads TGTGCCAGCAGCACCGGGGAGCTAGCCGTCTACGAGCAGTACTTC.

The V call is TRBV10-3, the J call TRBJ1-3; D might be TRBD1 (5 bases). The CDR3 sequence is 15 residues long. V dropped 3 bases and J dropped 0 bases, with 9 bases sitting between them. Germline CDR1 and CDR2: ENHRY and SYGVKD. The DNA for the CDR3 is TGTGCCATCAGTGAAGGGGTTAGCTCTGGAAACACCATATATTTT. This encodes CAISEGVSSGNTIYF.

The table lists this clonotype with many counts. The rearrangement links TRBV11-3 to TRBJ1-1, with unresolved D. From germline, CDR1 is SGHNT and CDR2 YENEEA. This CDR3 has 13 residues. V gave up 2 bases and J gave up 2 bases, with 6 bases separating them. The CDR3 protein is CASSLSSNTEAFF. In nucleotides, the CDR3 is TGTGCCAGCAGCTTATCTTCAAACACTGAAGCTTTCTTT.

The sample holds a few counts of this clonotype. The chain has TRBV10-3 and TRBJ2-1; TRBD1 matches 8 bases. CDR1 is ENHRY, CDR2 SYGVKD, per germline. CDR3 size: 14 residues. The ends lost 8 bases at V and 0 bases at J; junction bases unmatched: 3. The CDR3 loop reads CAIGQGSSYNEQFF. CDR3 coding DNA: TGTGCCATCGGACAGGGCAGCTCCTACAATGAGCAGTTCTTC.

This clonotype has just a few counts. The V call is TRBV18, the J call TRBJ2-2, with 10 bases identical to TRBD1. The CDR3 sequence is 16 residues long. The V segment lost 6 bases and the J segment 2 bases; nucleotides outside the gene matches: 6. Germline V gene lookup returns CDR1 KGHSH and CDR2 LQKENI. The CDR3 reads CASSTRQGANTGELFF. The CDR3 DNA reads TGTGCCAGCTCGACCCGACAGGGGGCTAACACCGGGGAGCTGTTTTTT.